The clone carrying this T cell receptor beta chain was seen a handful of times. Donors consisted of healthy bone marrow donors. Primers for the PCR totalled 60 Vbeta and 13 Jbeta. Generated by immunoSEQ multiplex PCR, the TCRdb table keeps only in-frame clones and is missing some. The data show fewer than 200,000 clones, approximately 71% seen once. This sample is drawn from a study of cytomegalovirus exposure and HLA in healthy donors. V trimming: 5 bases; J trimming: 2 bases; junction bases outside the gene matches: 8. CDR1 and CDR2 (germline): SGHTA, FQGNSA. The CDR3 has 16 amino acids. The sequenced sample was PBMCs. The sequence was obtained from a man in his forties or fifties in good health and CMV-seronegative. The chain links TRBV7-2 to TRBJ2-3, with TRBD2 identical over 9 bases. DNA of the CDR3: TGTGCCAGCAGCGTTCAGCGGGGGGACCTCACAGATACGCAGTATTTT. Residues: CASSVQRGDLTDTQYF. The full variable domain, its missing parts supplied by reference TRBV7-2 and TRBJ2-3, is GAGVSQSPSNKVTEKGKDVELRCDPISGHTALYWYRQSLGQGLEFLIYFQGNSAPDKSGLPSDRFSAERTGGSVSTLTIQRTQQEDSAVYLCASSVQRGDLTDTQYFGPGTRLTVL.